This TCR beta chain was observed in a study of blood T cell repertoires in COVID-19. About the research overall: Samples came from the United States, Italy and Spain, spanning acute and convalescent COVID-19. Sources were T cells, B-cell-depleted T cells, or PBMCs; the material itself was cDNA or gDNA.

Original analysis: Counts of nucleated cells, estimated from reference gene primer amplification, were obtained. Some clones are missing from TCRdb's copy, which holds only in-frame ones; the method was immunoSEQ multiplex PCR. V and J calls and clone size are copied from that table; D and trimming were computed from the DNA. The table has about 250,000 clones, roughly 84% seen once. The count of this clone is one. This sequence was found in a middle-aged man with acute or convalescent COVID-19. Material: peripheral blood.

The DNA of the CDR3 is TGCAGCGTTGACGGGGATACCTACGAGCAGTACTTC. Its protein product is CSVDGDTYEQYF. The rearrangement uses TRBV29-1 and TRBJ2-7; TRBD2 is a possible D gene (5 bases). CDR1 and CDR2 from the germline V gene are SQVTM and ANQGSEA. The CDR3 is made up of 12 amino acids. V was trimmed by 3 bases and J by 2 bases, leaving 8 bases between them.